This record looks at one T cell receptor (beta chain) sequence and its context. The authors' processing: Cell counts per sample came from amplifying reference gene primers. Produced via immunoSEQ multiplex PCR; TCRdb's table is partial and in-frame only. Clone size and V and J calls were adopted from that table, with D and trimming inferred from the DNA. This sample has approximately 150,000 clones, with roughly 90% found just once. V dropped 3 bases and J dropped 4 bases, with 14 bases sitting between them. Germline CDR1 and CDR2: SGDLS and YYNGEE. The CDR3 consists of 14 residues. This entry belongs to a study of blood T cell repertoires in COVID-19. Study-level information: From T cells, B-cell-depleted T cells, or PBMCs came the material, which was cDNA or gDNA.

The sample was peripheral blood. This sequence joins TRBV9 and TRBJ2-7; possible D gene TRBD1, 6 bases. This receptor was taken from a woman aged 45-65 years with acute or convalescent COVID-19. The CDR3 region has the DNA TGTGCCAGCAGCGCGGCCAGGGGAGAATACGAGCAGTACTTC. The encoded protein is CASSAARGEYEQYF.